This T cell receptor (beta chain) was sequenced for a study of early T cells in non-severe SARS-CoV-2 infection. This clonotype was observed at least ten times. A single record per CDR3 protein comes from TCRdb applying MiXCR to the 5' RACE reads. Of around 40,000 distinct CDR3 sequences listed, roughly 11% were seen once; the top ten hold less than 25%. The TCR sequence derives from an adult who was a healthcare worker with PCR-confirmed SARS-CoV-2 infection or an uninfected control (not recorded which). The specimen sequenced was whole blood.

CDR3 sequence (DNA): TGTGCCAGCAGCCAAGGGGCAGATACGCAGTATTTT. Its translation is CASSQGADTQYF. V and J are TRBV4-2 and TRBJ2-3, with unresolved D. Between the trimmed V and J ends, which lost 1 base and 4 bases, there was a span of 3 bases. This CDR3 is built from 12 residues. Looked up from germline, CDR1 is LGHNA and CDR2 is YNFKEQ.